The 12 T cell receptor beta chains in this list originate from one sample, sequenced in a study of tumor-infiltrating lymphocytes in primary liver carcinoma. Germline DNA was also extracted, and blood RNA was taken from unsorted whole blood. Researchers generated TCR beta cDNA from around 510 ng of total RNA, relying on a constant-region primer. Three nested multiplex PCR rounds, a slightly modified ARM-PCR method, built the TCR beta libraries. Each of the first two PCR rounds ran approximately 9 cycles with TRBV1-TRBV30 forward and C-beta reverse primers. TCRdb re-derived calls from the multiplex PCR reads in MiXCR, one entry per CDR3 protein. The data show 300,000 to 350,000 distinct CDR3 sequences, with around three fifths seen just once and about 6.5% held by the top ten. Source material: peripheral blood. These receptors originate from a man in his forties with primary liver carcinoma and hepatitis B virus infection.

Many counts were recorded for this clonotype. The V gene is TRBV6-5, the J gene TRBJ2-1; 9 bases agree with TRBD1. Germline CDR1 is MNHEY and CDR2 is SVGAGI. This CDR3 region has 16 residues. Losses at the gene ends were 6 bases for V and 7 bases for J; bases not matched to a gene: 13. CDR3 amino acids: CASSTAHRGPSNEQFF. CDR3 nucleotides: TGTGCCAGCAGCACAGCCCACAGGGGGCCCTCTAATGAGCAGTTCTTC.

The chain links TRBV28 to TRBJ2-2; D is perhaps TRBD1 (5 bases). V lost 4 bases, J lost 1 base, and 16 bases lay in between. The CDR3 sequence is 17 residues long. In germline, CDR1 is MDHEN, CDR2 SYDVKM. CDR3 sequence reads: CASSSPRVIKNTGELFF. CDR3 sequence (DNA): TGTGCCAGCAGTTCCCCCAGGGTGATCAAGAACACCGGGGAGCTGTTTTTT.

About this clonotype itself: The missing conserved phenylalanine or tryptophan at the end of this CDR3 makes a read error likely. It is unclear where the CDR3 begins or ends on the DNA, so no DNA is shown, and the CDR3 is as TCRdb lists it. The J gene is TRBJ2-1, the V gene TRBV11-2; TRBD2 is taken as the D call from the table, unchecked against the DNA. Germline V lookup: CDR1 SGHAT, CDR2 FQNNGV. The CDR3 comprises 19 residues, both ends counted. The CDR3 sequence is CASSLYPRPVGGPSDEEFS.

The chain carries TRBV5-1 and TRBJ1-4; D not resolved. With 3 bases removed from V and 1 base from J, the gap between germline ends came to 10 bases. Germline V gene data show CDR1 as SGHRS and CDR2 as YFSETQ. The CDR3 length is 15 residues. CDR3 amino acids: CASSSARRTNEKLFF. The CDR3 DNA sequence: TGCGCCAGCAGCTCGGCCCGGCGAACTAATGAAAAACTGTTTTTT.

Note on this clonotype: A read error is possible here, since a much larger clone lies one base away. The J gene is TRBJ2-7, the V gene TRBV6-5, with D uncertain. CDR3 length equals 15 residues. Germline CDR1 reads MNHEY; CDR2 reads SVGAGI. Written as DNA, the CDR3 is TGTACCAGCAGTTATGACCCACCCTTTTTAGGCGAGCAGTACTTC. Amino acid sequence: CTSSYDPPFLGEQYF.

On this clonotype: The junction departs from the called germline gene at one end, perhaps through a read error. The chain recombines TRBV11-2 with TRBJ2-5, with TRBD2 as a possible D gene (7 bases). This CDR3 contains 17 residues. From germline, CDR1 is SGHAT and CDR2 FQNNGV. The CDR3 bases are TGTGCCGGCAGTCTCCGGGCGGGACTGCGGGGGCCAGAGACCCAGTACTTC. It encodes CAGSLRAGLRGPETQYF. The whole variable domain, filled in from reference TRBV11-2 and TRBJ2-5, reads EAGVAQSPRYKIIEKRQSVAFWCNPISGHATLYWYQQILGQGPKLLIQFQNNGVVDDSQLPKDRFSAERLKGVDSTLKIQPAKLEDSAVYLCAGSLRAGLRGPETQYFGPGTRLLVL.

This chain connects TRBV30 to TRBJ2-3; the D gene is possibly TRBD1 (6 bases). The V end was cut by 8 bases, the J end by 3 bases, with 21 bases between. The CDR3 has 15 amino acids. CDR1 GTSNPN and CDR2 SVGIG come from the germline V gene (reference sequence). The CDR3 DNA follows: TGTGCCCACAAGTCCGGGACACGATCTACAGATACGCAGTATTTT. Protein sequence: CAHKSGTRSTDTQYF.

This clonotype has ten or more counts. The chain combines TRBV5-1 with TRBJ2-7; 11 nucleotides align to TRBD2. The V and J ends lost 0 bases and 5 bases, in that order; junction bases with no gene match: 4. This CDR3 spans 15 amino acids. The germline V gene has CDR1 SGHRS and CDR2 YFSETQ. CDR3 nucleotides: TGCGCCAGCAGCTTGGGACTAGCGGGACCCAACGAGCAGTACTTC. This codes for CASSLGLAGPNEQYF.

Worth noting for this clonotype: At one end the junction does not follow the germline gene, possibly because of a read error. CDR3 residues: CASSSWDRGRNSSLHF. In DNA form, the CDR3 reads TGCGCCAGCAGCTCCTGGGACAGGGGAAGGAATTCATCCCTCCACTTT. The chain has TRBV4-3 and TRBJ1-6; 10 bases align to TRBD1. CDR3 size: 16 residues. Germline V lookup: CDR1 LGHNA, CDR2 YSLEER.

This clonotype was seen just once. A single base separates this from a much larger clone, so it may be a read error. This CDR3 is missing its conserved last phenylalanine or tryptophan, likely due to a read error. This sequence joins TRBV4-2 and TRBJ2-3; possible D gene TRBD2, 6 bases. This CDR3 is 16 amino acids long. Trimming cost V 0 bases and J 3 bases, with 13 bases left between them. Germline V CDR1 and CDR2: LGHNA, YNFKEQ. CDR3 protein: CASSQDNLALTDTQYS. DNA for the CDR3: TGTGCCAGCAGCCAAGATAACCTAGCGTTGACAGATACGCAGTATTCT.

This rearrangement joins TRBV11-2 to TRBJ2-1, with D tentatively TRBD2 (6 bases). The germline gives CDR1 SGHAT, CDR2 FQNNGV. The length of the CDR3 is 14 residues. The ends were cut back, 8 bases at V and 7 bases at J, with 18 bases in the middle. Here the CDR3 reads CASFPRARENEQFF. In nucleotides, the CDR3 is TGTGCCAGCTTCCCTAGGGCACGGGAGAATGAGCAGTTCTTC.

The rearrangement links TRBV4-3 to TRBJ2-7; D may be TRBD1 or TRBD2 (5 bases each). The CDR3 contains 15 residues. With 3 bases removed from V and 4 bases from J, the gap between germline ends came to 16 bases. Per the germline V gene, CDR1 is LGHNA and CDR2 is YSLEER. The CDR3 sequence is CASSHGTDLRYEQYF. The CDR3 nucleotides read TGCGCCAGCAGCCATGGGACGGACCTTCGGTACGAGCAGTACTTC.